Listed here is a single T cell receptor (beta chain). Its antigen is as yet unknown. This CDR3 comprises 15 residues. V lost 0 bases and J lost 0, with 9 bases in between. Germline V lookup: CDR1 SGHRS, CDR2 YFSETQ. The data derive from a study of STAT3 mutations in large granular lymphocyte leukemia. Findings and limits, study-wide: In T-cell large granular lymphocyte leukemia, about half of patients showed multiple immunodominant subclonotypes. Sampling intervals varied between patients and samples. In some patients, a small highly pathogenic clone possibly went undetected. All newly emerging clones after therapy were STAT3 wild type.

TCRbeta libraries averaged around 42,000 productive templates per sample. Using immunoSEQ multiplex PCR, the repertoire was profiled, and TCRdb retains in-frame clones only, with some absent. Of roughly 30,000 clones listed, 65% to 80% are singletons. The receptor's source is a woman in her fifties or sixties with T-cell large granular lymphocyte leukemia. Some clones in this sample may be carry-over from other donors' samples. The V call is TRBV5-1, the J call TRBJ1-2; D is uncertain. Sequenced input: peripheral blood mononuclear cells. The DNA for the CDR3 is TGCGCCAGCAGCTTGGCCTACGGTGCTAACTATGGCTACACCTTC. Translated, it gives CASSLAYGANYGYTF.